This T cell receptor (beta chain) was captured by sequencing in a study of cytomegalovirus exposure and HLA in healthy donors. Study-level findings and limits: A later analysis appeared to link common viral pathogens to several of the most significant clusters. The authors excluded some V segments, including TRBV6-2 and TRBV6-3, as indistinguishable.

As to this clone: What it binds is unknown.

The CDR3 is made up of 15 amino acids. V shed 5 bases, J shed 5 bases, and the junction held 7 bases outside the gene matches. CDR1 LNHDA and CDR2 SQIVND come from the germline V gene (reference sequence). The PCR employed 60 Vbeta primers together with 13 Jbeta primers. The data were produced by immunoSEQ multiplex PCR, yet TCRdb's version contains in-frame clones alone and is incomplete. This sample carries some 130,000 clones, approximately 10% of them seen once, and the ten largest clones take roughly 7%. The genes are TRBV19 and TRBJ2-5, with TRBD1 identical over 11 bases. Sequencing was carried out using PBMCs. This clonotype was sampled from a woman in her forties in good health and CMV-seropositive. The CDR3 region has the DNA TGTGCCAGTAGTCCCCGGACAGGGGGCAGGGAGACCCAGTACTTC. This gives the protein CASSPRTGGRETQYF.